These T cell receptor beta chains were read from a single sample in a study of blood T cell repertoires in COVID-19. Method: immunoSEQ multiplex PCR; TCRdb's copy keeps in-frame clones and lacks some. The sample yields 75,000 to 100,000 clones, approximately 80% seen once. Sequencing was performed on peripheral blood. The receptors originated from a woman older than 75 with acute or convalescent COVID-19. Each CDR3 is given with its conserved first and last residue. A D gene is named only where the DNA matches it firmly. Clone size is given for some rows only: seen once, a few or many times, or a class if the clone is expanded.

j_gene: TRBJ2-2
abundance: .
v_gene: TRBV4-3
d_gene: TRBD2
CDR3aa: CASGLAENTGELFF
CDR3nt: TGCGCCAGCGGACTAGCCGAGAACACCGGGGAGCTGTTTTTT

j_gene: TRBJ1-2
abundance: .
v_gene: TRBV27
d_gene: .
CDR3aa: CASSLAGLGTHGYTF
CDR3nt: TGTGCCAGCAGTCTCGCAGGGTTGGGGACTCATGGCTACACCTTC

j_gene: TRBJ1-2
abundance: .
v_gene: TRBV7-2
d_gene: TRBD1
CDR3aa: CASSIPGQGRGYTF
CDR3nt: TGTGCCAGCAGCATCCCGGGACAGGGTCGAGGCTACACCTTC

j_gene: TRBJ2-2
abundance: once
v_gene: TRBV9
d_gene: .
CDR3aa: CASSVLAANTGELFF
CDR3nt: TGTGCCAGCAGCGTCCTCGCGGCGAACACCGGGGAGCTGTTTTTT

j_gene: TRBJ2-3
abundance: .
v_gene: TRBV5-1
d_gene: TRBD2
CDR3aa: CASRPGGGLSTDTQYF
CDR3nt: TGCGCCAGCAGGCCTGGCGGGGGGCTTAGCACAGATACGCAGTATTTT

j_gene: TRBJ2-7
abundance: .
v_gene: TRBV5-6
d_gene: .
CDR3aa: CASTRQRTTQYF
CDR3nt: TGTGCCAGCACCCGACAGCGAACTACGCAGTACTTC

j_gene: TRBJ1-4
abundance: .
v_gene: TRBV29-1
d_gene: .
CDR3aa: CSVECLPATNEKLFF
CDR3nt: TGCAGCGTTGAATGTCTCCCTGCAACTAATGAAAAACTGTTTTTT

j_gene: TRBJ2-3
abundance: .
v_gene: TRBV7-7
d_gene: .
CDR3aa: CASSLGTGSTDTQYF
CDR3nt: TGTGCTAGCAGCTTAGGTACGGGAAGCACAGATACGCAGTATTTT

j_gene: TRBJ2-5
abundance: .
v_gene: TRBV29-1
d_gene: .
CDR3aa: CSVAPGETQYF
CDR3nt: TGCAGCGTTGCCCCCGGGGAGACCCAGTACTTC

j_gene: TRBJ2-7
abundance: .
v_gene: TRBV23-1
d_gene: .
CDR3aa: CASSQSIEESSYEQYF
CDR3nt: TGCGCCAGCAGTCAATCGATAGAGGAGAGCTCCTACGAGCAGTACTTC